One and the same sample provided the 27 T cell receptor beta chains below, sequenced in a study of blood T cell repertoires in COVID-19. TCRdb's copy holds only in-frame clones and misses some; the assay was immunoSEQ multiplex PCR. The repertoire includes over 250,000 clones, approximately 86% of them detected once, and around 13% sits in the top ten. The sequenced material came from peripheral blood. These receptors all stem from a woman aged 70 to 79 with COVID-19, enrolled during active disease.

CDR3: CASSLTVGALGGYTF. In DNA form, the CDR3 reads TGTGCCAGCAGCTTAACCGTGGGGGCTTTAGGTGGCTACACCTTC. The V call is TRBV7-3, the J call TRBJ1-2; D perhaps matches TRBD1 (6 bases). The CDR3 length is 15 residues. The germline gives CDR1 SGHTA, CDR2 FQGTGA. The V gene lost 0 bases and the J gene lost 7 bases, with 15 bases spanning the gap.

The V call is TRBV2, the J call TRBJ2-3; 9 positions agree with TRBD2. CDR1 is SNHLY and CDR2 is FYNNEI in the germline V gene. Losses at the gene ends were 9 bases for V and 5 bases for J; bases not matched to a gene: 9. CDR3 length: 14 residues. Written as DNA, the CDR3 is TGTGCCAGTAGTACAGGCGGGAGGGAAGATACGCAGTATTTT. Protein sequence: CASSTGGREDTQYF.

The rearrangement uses TRBV6-5 and TRBJ1-2; D not resolved. The CDR3 is made up of 12 amino acids. Germline-derived CDR1 and CDR2 are MNHEY and SVGAGI. Trimming took 8 bases from V and 1 from J, leaving 8 bases between them. The CDR3 region has the DNA TGTGCCAGCCGACGGGTTAACTATGGCTACACCTTC. This gives the protein CASRRVNYGYTF.

The chain recombines TRBV7-2 with TRBJ1-1; 11 bases line up with TRBD1. Germline V CDR1 and CDR2: SGHTA, FQGNSA. Losses at the gene ends were 0 bases for V and 6 bases for J; bases not matched to a gene: 9. This CDR3 has 17 residues. The CDR3 bases are TGTGCCAGCAGCTTAGCCAGGGACAGGGGGTCCGGCGCTGAAGCTTTCTTT. Translating gives CASSLARDRGSGAEAFF.

The chain employs TRBV19 and TRBJ1-2; D might be TRBD1 (6 bases). CDR1 and CDR2 (germline): LNHDA, SQIVND (reference sequence). The V end was cut by 6 bases, the J end by 2 bases, with 16 bases between. The CDR3 is 15 amino acids. The CDR3 bases are TGTGCCAGTAGAGATCGAGACAGGTACAACTATGGCTACACCTTC. It codes for CASRDRDRYNYGYTF.

This chain links TRBV30 with TRBJ1-2, with 7 bases lining up with TRBD1. The V gene's germline CDR1 is GTSNPN and CDR2 SVGIG (reference sequence). This CDR3 has 13 amino acids. J gave up 5 bases and V 4 bases, and 7 bases lay outside the gene matches. The CDR3 loop is CAWNKGAKYGYTF. The CDR3, as DNA: TGTGCCTGGAACAAGGGGGCGAAATATGGCTACACCTTC.

V is TRBV7-2 and J is TRBJ2-7; TRBD1 matches 8 bases. The V gene end was trimmed by 6 bases and the J gene end by 5 bases; junction bases not matched to a gene: 6. CDR1 is SGHTA, CDR2 FQGNSA, per germline. The CDR3 totals 13 residues. CDR3 in DNA: TGTGCCAGCAGTCAAAGGACAGGGAACGAGCAGTACTTC. Translated, it gives CASSQRTGNEQYF.

The V and J genes are TRBV3-1 (or the pseudogene TRBV3-2) and TRBJ2-1, with D possibly matching TRBD1 (6 bases). Per germline, CDR1 LGHDT and CDR2 YNNKEL (reference sequence). Trimming removed 1 base from V and 9 bases from J, with 13 bases in between. The CDR3 runs to 14 residues. CDR3 DNA sequence: TGTGCCAGCAGCCAAGGGGGGCCATGGGGTGAGCAGTTCTTC. The encoded protein is CASSQGGPWGEQFF.

This chain joins TRBV24-1 and TRBJ1-1; 10 nucleotides match TRBD1. This CDR3 contains 14 residues. Germline CDR1 KGHDR, CDR2 SFDVKD. With 6 bases clipped from V and 5 bases from J, the junction kept 5 bases outside the gene matches. CDR3 DNA: TGTGCCACCAGTTCGAGACAGGGGGCTACTGAAGCTTTCTTT. Its protein is CATSSRQGATEAFF.

The gene calls are TRBV7-2 and TRBJ2-5, with 12 bases fitting TRBD2. V lost 4 bases, J lost 2 bases, and 2 bases stayed unmatched. Germline V gives CDR1 SGHTA, CDR2 FQGNSA. This CDR3 has 15 residues. CDR3 sequence reads: CASSSSGGAQETQYF. As DNA, the CDR3 is TGTGCCAGCAGCTCTAGCGGGGGGGCACAAGAGACCCAGTACTTC.

The rearrangement uses TRBV27 and TRBJ1-6; 7 positions match TRBD1. V shed 5 bases, J shed 15 bases, and the junction held 25 bases outside the gene matches. This CDR3 comprises 18 residues. Germline V gene sequence: CDR1 MNHEY, CDR2 SMNVEV (reference sequence). This CDR3 reads CASSPRQGISLFRALLHF. DNA for the CDR3: TGTGCCAGCAGTCCCCGACAGGGAATCTCCCTATTCCGAGCACTCCTCCACTTT.

The J gene is TRBJ2-7, the V gene TRBV6-2 or TRBV6-3, with a weak D call TRBD1 (7 bases). Germline V gene lookup returns CDR1 MNHEY and CDR2 SVGEGT. The CDR3 has 15 residues. Trimming took 0 bases from V and 3 from J, leaving 12 bases between them. CDR3 loop: CASSYSWQGGYEQYF. Here the CDR3 DNA reads TGTGCCAGCAGTTACTCTTGGCAGGGGGGCTACGAGCAGTACTTC.

This clone has a handful of counts. This chain connects TRBV5-4 to TRBJ2-4; D perhaps matches TRBD1 (6 bases). This CDR3 has 16 residues. The germline CDR1 and CDR2 sequences are SGHNT and YYREEE (reference sequence). Trimming took 5 bases from V and 0 from J, leaving 15 bases between them. The CDR3 DNA reads as TGTGCCAGCAGTCCGGACAGTCAACTAGCCAAAAACATTCAGTACTTC. It encodes CASSPDSQLAKNIQYF.

This chain connects TRBV5-1 to TRBJ2-1; TRBD1 matches at 7 bases. V gave up 4 bases and J gave up 1 base; unmatched junction bases: 8. The length of the CDR3 is 16 residues. Germline loops: CDR1 SGHRS, CDR2 YFSETQ. CDR3 in DNA: TGCGCCAGCAGCATTGAGGGGGCTAGGTCCTACAATGAGCAGTTCTTC. This codes for CASSIEGARSYNEQFF.

As for this clone: This sample includes further DNA sequences coding for the same CDR3. The chain links TRBV7-2 to TRBJ1-2; TRBD1 matches at 9 bases. J gave up 4 bases and V 5 bases, and 2 bases lay outside the gene matches. CDR3 length equals 13 residues. The V gene's germline CDR1 is SGHTA and CDR2 FQGNSA. The CDR3 loop reads CASSQGQGYGYTF. DNA for the CDR3: TGTGCCAGCAGCCAGGGACAGGGCTATGGCTACACCTTC.

This clone has a single count. The rearrangement uses TRBV6-5 and TRBJ2-7; D is uncertain. The germline gives CDR1 MNHEY, CDR2 SVGAGI. With 0 bases removed from V and 0 bases from J, the gap between germline ends came to 6 bases. The CDR3 has 14 amino acids. CDR3 sequence (DNA): TGTGCCAGCAGTTACTCGCACAGCTCCTACGAGCAGTACTTC. Translating gives CASSYSHSSYEQYF.

The gene calls are TRBV18 and TRBJ1-2, with a possible D match to TRBD1 (5 bases). The germline V gene encodes CDR1 KGHSH and CDR2 LQKENI. This CDR3 has 15 amino acids. Trimming stripped 4 bases from V and 4 bases from J, with 16 bases between. CDR3 loop: CASSQGDSGPYGYTF. The CDR3 region has the DNA TGTGCCAGCTCACAAGGGGACTCTGGCCCCTATGGCTACACCTTC.

The DNA for the CDR3 is TGCGCCAGCAGCCAGGGGACAGGGGGGTATGGCTACACCTTC. This gives the protein CASSQGTGGYGYTF. V usage is TRBV4-1 and J usage is TRBJ1-2; 11 positions agree with TRBD1. The CDR3 totals 14 residues. Germline V gene data show CDR1 as MGHRA and CDR2 as YSYEKL. The trim removed 3 bases at V and 5 bases at J, leaving 2 bases unmatched.

The chain has TRBV6-5 and TRBJ2-7; D possibly corresponds to TRBD2 (5 bases). Germline-derived CDR1 and CDR2 are MNHEY and SVGAGI. This CDR3 is 14 amino acids long. V was pared by 5 bases and J by 1 base, with 12 bases between. The CDR3 DNA follows: TGTGCCAGCAGTCCCACTGGGAGTTCCTACGAGCAGTACTTC. This translates into CASSPTGSSYEQYF.

Comments on this clone: Other DNA sequences of this sample code for an identical CDR3. The chain recombines TRBV12-3 or TRBV12-4 with TRBJ1-1; no clear D gene. This CDR3 spans 11 amino acids. Trimming took 6 bases from V and 1 from J, leaving 3 bases between them. In nucleotides, the CDR3 is TGTGCCAGCAGCTCGAACACTGAAGCTTTCTTT. Translation: CASSSNTEAFF.

The V call is TRBV4-3, the J call TRBJ2-6; 7 bases line up with TRBD1. CDR1 and CDR2 (germline): LGHNA, YSLEER. V lost 4 bases, J lost 2 bases, and 2 bases stayed unmatched. This CDR3 is 15 amino acids long. CDR3 amino acids: CASSPDRAGANVLTF. DNA of the CDR3: TGCGCCAGCAGCCCAGACAGGGCTGGGGCCAACGTCCTGACTTTC.

The chain uses TRBV9 and TRBJ2-1, with TRBD2 matching 12 bases. The V segment lost 4 bases and the J segment 1 base; nucleotides outside the gene matches: 9. The CDR3 sequence is 18 residues long. From germline, CDR1 is SGDLS and CDR2 YYNGEE. The CDR3 region has the DNA TGTGCCAGCAGCCCTGGACTAGCGGGGACGGCGTCCTACAATGAGCAGTTCTTC. Its protein product is CASSPGLAGTASYNEQFF.

The chain links TRBV7-2 to TRBJ2-2, with D perhaps TRBD2 (6 bases). Germline assignment: CDR1 SGHTA and CDR2 FQGNSA. This CDR3 region has 12 residues. V was clipped by 11 bases and J by 6 bases, with 13 bases between them. CDR3 DNA: TGTGCCGCCCGGGACTTGGCCGGGGAGCTGTTTTTT. This codes for CAARDLAGELFF.

The sample holds one count of this clone. The rearrangement links TRBV9 to TRBJ2-3; 7 bases map to TRBD2. Trimming took 3 bases from V and 4 from J; bases not matched to a gene: 11. This CDR3 has 16 amino acids. In germline, CDR1 is SGDLS, CDR2 YYNGEE. CDR3 nucleotides: TGTGCCAGCAGCGACCGACTAGCCGCGGCCCCAGATACGCAGTATTTT. This gives the protein CASSDRLAAAPDTQYF.

V and J are TRBV10-1 and TRBJ1-4; maybe TRBD1 (5 bases). Germline values: CDR1 WNHNN, CDR2 SYGVQD (reference sequence). The CDR3 has 13 residues. Trimming left V 5 bases short and J 8 bases short, with 12 bases between. The CDR3 protein is CASSRGLGEKLFF. CDR3 DNA sequence: TGCGCCAGCAGTCGGGGGTTAGGCGAAAAACTGTTTTTT.

J is TRBJ1-3 and V is TRBV28, with 8 nucleotides matching TRBD1. V lost 5 bases and J lost 0; bases outside the gene matches: 9. Germline loops: CDR1 MDHEN, CDR2 SYDVKM. CDR3 size: 17 residues. CDR3 in amino acids: CASSKMEDRVSGNTIYF. DNA for the CDR3: TGTGCCAGCAGTAAGATGGAGGACAGGGTCTCTGGAAACACCATATATTTT.

This chain joins TRBV18 and TRBJ2-3; D is unclear. The CDR3 is made up of 16 amino acids. The germline CDR1 and CDR2 sequences are KGHSH and LQKENI. V was shortened by 0 bases and J by 1 base, with 11 bases between the two germline ends. CDR3 sequence: CASSPPLDRRTDTQYF. The CDR3 bases are TGTGCCAGCTCACCACCTCTAGACCGGCGCACAGATACGCAGTATTTT.